The TCR beta chain under discussion was sequenced for a study of cytomegalovirus exposure and HLA in healthy donors. Assay used: immunoSEQ multiplex PCR; TCRdb lists only in-frame clones, some missing. This sample has about 60,000 clones; 95% to 97% occur once, and the top ten carry more than 0.95%. From germline, CDR1 is KGHSH and CDR2 LQKENI. V was cut by 4 bases and J by 5 bases, with 12 bases left in between. This CDR3 has 13 residues. This clone appeared a single time. Its antigen is not known. Regarding the study as a whole: There were a few CMV-associated chains whose specificity for CMV antigens was confirmed in vitro. A list of 150 to 200 TCR beta chains associated with cytomegalovirus was given.

The sequence came from a woman aged 18 to 35 in good health and CMV-seronegative. This chain uses TRBV18 with TRBJ2-7; D is ambiguous. The sequenced material came from PBMCs. Written as DNA, the CDR3 is TGTGCCAGCTCACGGAACAGTGACAACGAGCAGTACTTC. Translation: CASSRNSDNEQYF.